The next 9 T cell receptor beta chains were all read from a single sample in a study of blood T cell repertoires in COVID-19. The protocol was immunoSEQ multiplex PCR, while the TCRdb copy is restricted to in-frame clones and leaves out a portion. The sample shows roughly 190,000 clones, roughly nine tenths of them seen only once. Material for sequencing was PBMCs or T cells enriched from blood (not recorded which). These receptors were collected from a woman between 35 and 50 years old in a cohort exposed to, infected with or recovered from COVID-19 (not recorded which).

This clone appeared a single time. The chain carries TRBV7-9 and TRBJ2-4, with 10 nucleotides matching TRBD1. V lost 8 bases to trimming and J lost 8 bases; unmatched junction nucleotides: 6. The V gene's germline CDR1 is SEHNR and CDR2 FQNEAQ (reference sequence). The CDR3 has 13 amino acids. The CDR3 region has the DNA TGTGCCAGCTCGGGACAGGGGAGGGACATTCAGTACTTC. Translated: CASSGQGRDIQYF.

This clone has a handful of counts. V is TRBV19 and J is TRBJ2-5; D is undetermined. Germline V gene data show CDR1 as LNHDA and CDR2 as SQIVND (reference sequence). V was trimmed by 5 bases and J by 5 bases, leaving 6 bases between them. The CDR3 is 11 residues long. CDR3 amino acids: CASSSRETQYF. The CDR3 DNA sequence: TGTGCCAGTAGTTCTCGTGAGACCCAGTACTTC.

This clone was seen just once. J is TRBJ1-1 and V is TRBV28; D might be TRBD1 (5 bases). The CDR3 extends over 16 amino acids. Trimming cost V 3 bases and J 3 bases, with 17 bases left between them. Germline assignment: CDR1 MDHEN and CDR2 SYDVKM. CDR3: CASSFKQGWEDTEAFF. DNA of the CDR3: TGTGCCAGCAGTTTTAAGCAGGGTTGGGAGGACACTGAAGCTTTCTTT.

The chain has TRBV4-1 and TRBJ1-1, with D unclear. This CDR3 spans 14 amino acids. Trimming removed 0 bases at V and 4 bases at J, with 9 bases between. In germline, CDR1 is MGHRA, CDR2 YSYEKL. The CDR3 reads CASSQDAAGTEAFF. DNA for the CDR3: TGCGCCAGCAGCCAAGATGCAGCGGGCACTGAAGCTTTCTTT.

CDR3 sequence: CASSFLGVTELFF. For the CDR3, the DNA is TGTGCCAGCAGCTTTTTAGGAGTTACGGAGCTGTTTTTT. The chain combines TRBV7-9 with TRBJ2-2, with D unclear. CDR1 SEHNR and CDR2 FQNEAQ come from the germline V gene (reference sequence). V gave up 3 bases and J gave up 10 bases, with 12 bases separating them. The CDR3 is 13 amino acids.

The V and J genes are TRBV13 and TRBJ1-4; D may be TRBD1 (5 bases). Trimming took off 3 bases at V and 0 bases at J, with 20 bases between the two ends. The CDR3 is made up of 19 amino acids. The germline gives CDR1 PRHDT, CDR2 FYEKMQ (reference sequence). CDR3 bases: TGTGCCAGCAGCTTCACTCGGGGGGTACGGACGGCAACTAATGAAAAACTGTTTTTT. Amino acid sequence: CASSFTRGVRTATNEKLFF.

The chain joins TRBV29-1 to TRBJ1-4; 7 bases are shared with TRBD1. V lost 6 bases to trimming and J lost 10 bases; unmatched junction nucleotides: 8. The germline V gene has CDR1 SQVTM and CDR2 ANQGSEA. The CDR3 is 12 residues long. This CDR3 is CSVGGLNGKLFF. The CDR3 DNA is TGCAGCGTAGGGGGCCTTAACGGAAAACTGTTTTTT.

A few counts support this clone. This chain links TRBV4-1 with TRBJ2-3, with unresolved D. V was cut by 0 bases and J by 0 bases, with 4 bases left in between. Germline CDR1 is MGHRA and CDR2 is YSYEKL. CDR3 size: 14 residues. Here the CDR3 reads CASSQDLSTDTQYF. The CDR3 nucleotides read TGCGCCAGCAGCCAAGATCTTAGCACAGATACGCAGTATTTT.

In regard to this clone: The identical CDR3 is also encoded by other nucleotide sequences in the sample. The CDR3: CASSDSGGGSYNEQFF. The CDR3 bases are TGTGCCAGCAGTGACTCCGGCGGAGGTTCCTACAATGAGCAGTTCTTC. J is TRBJ2-1 and V is TRBV6-4, with D perhaps matching TRBD2 (5 bases). The germline V gene has CDR1 MRHNA and CDR2 SNTAGT. The CDR3 is 16 residues long. The V end lost 0 bases, the J end lost 1 base, and 10 bases lay between the germline ends.